One and the same sample provided the 20 T cell receptor beta chains below, sequenced in a study of cytomegalovirus exposure and HLA in healthy donors (dated by TCRdb to 2016 to 2017). Libraries were made using the immunoSEQ multiplex PCR assay. TCRdb took over this immuneACCESS table, retaining in-frame rearrangements with V and J assigned. Such tables are incomplete; in checked studies, under half of the missing clones stem from an unresolved V gene, and the remainder is unexplained. Present in this sample are fewer than 140,000 clones, around 89% of which were seen just once. Jointly, the top ten make up about 1.8% of the sample. Sequenced sample: PBMCs. All receptors come from a woman aged 18-29 years in good health and CMV-seropositive.

The V call is TRBV7-2, the J call TRBJ1-5; possibly TRBD1 for D (6 bases). Germline V gives CDR1 SGHTA, CDR2 FQGNSA. The CDR3 has 13 amino acids. The ends were cut back, 4 bases at V and 3 bases at J, with 7 bases in the middle. The CDR3 DNA is TGTGCCAGCAGCTGGACAGACAATCAGCCCCAGCATTTT. This gives the protein CASSWTDNQPQHF. The whole variable domain, filled in from reference TRBV7-2 and TRBJ1-5, reads GAGVSQSPSNKVTEKGKDVELRCDPISGHTALYWYRQSLGQGLEFLIYFQGNSAPDKSGLPSDRFSAERTGGSVSTLTIQRTQQEDSAVYLCASSWTDNQPQHFGDGTRLSIL.

V is TRBV19 and J is TRBJ2-5; 9 bases map to TRBD2. The J segment lost 5 bases and the V segment lost 3 bases, leaving 10 bases of the junction unmatched. The CDR3 has 16 residues. Germline V gene lookup returns CDR1 LNHDA and CDR2 SQIVND (reference sequence). CDR3 in amino acids: CASSIVAGDPGETQYF. CDR3 nucleotides: TGTGCCAGTAGTATCGTAGCGGGGGACCCCGGGGAGACCCAGTACTTC. Based on the CDR3 plus reference TRBV19 and TRBJ2-5, the full variable domain is DGGITQSPKYLFRKEGQNVTLSCEQNLNHDAMYWYRQDPGQGLRLIYYSQIVNDFQKGDIAEGYSVSREKKESFPLTVTSAQKNPTAFYLCASSIVAGDPGETQYFGPGTRLLVL.

The rearrangement links TRBV15 to TRBJ2-5; tentative D call: TRBD2 (7 bases). Germline V gene data show CDR1 as LNHNV and CDR2 as YYDKDF (reference sequence). Trimming stripped 8 bases from V and 14 bases from J, with 18 bases between. This CDR3 comprises 11 residues. CDR3 residues: CATSLGGGHYF. In DNA, the CDR3 is TGTGCCACCTCCCTAGGGGGGGGCCACTACTTC. Full variable domain (remainder filled in from reference TRBV15 and TRBJ2-5): DAMVIQNPRYQVTQFGKPVTLSCSQTLNHNVMYWYQQKSSQAPKLLFHYYDKDFNNEADTPDNFQSRRPNTSFCFLDIRSPGLGDTAMYLCATSLGGGHYFGPGTRLLVL.

This clone was counted a single time. V is TRBV25-1 and J is TRBJ1-1, with a weak D call TRBD1 (5 bases). The CDR3 spans 13 residues. Germline V gene sequence: CDR1 MGHDK, CDR2 SYGVNS. Trimming removed 2 bases from V and 5 bases from J, with 9 bases in between. The chain's CDR3 is CASSEAGSTEAFF. As DNA, the CDR3 is TGTGCCAGCAGTGAAGCAGGGTCAACTGAAGCTTTCTTT.

The V call is TRBV6-1, the J call TRBJ2-1; 7 bases fit TRBD2. J gave up 0 bases and V 6 bases, and 5 bases lay outside the gene matches. Per the germline V gene, CDR1 is MNHNS and CDR2 is SASEGT. CDR3 size: 15 residues. CDR3 DNA sequence: TGTGCCAGCAGGACGGGGACTATCTCCTACAATGAGCAGTTCTTC. Encoded protein: CASRTGTISYNEQFF.

The V call is TRBV5-6, the J call TRBJ2-7; weak D call: TRBD1 (5 bases). Trimming shortened V by 0 bases and J by 3 bases, and 13 bases separated the two germline ends. The CDR3 has 15 residues. Germline values: CDR1 SGHDT, CDR2 YYEEEE. The CDR3 region has the DNA TGTGCCAGCAGCTTGGTAGGGGCCCAACTCTACGAGCAGTACTTC. This sequence encodes CASSLVGAQLYEQYF.

This chain uses TRBV7-9 with TRBJ1-5; TRBD1 might be the D (5 bases). The CDR3 is 18 amino acids. Germline-derived CDR1 and CDR2 are SEHNR and FQNEAQ (reference sequence). Trimming took 2 bases from V and 0 from J, leaving 17 bases between them. CDR3 sequence: CASSLKGHTNYSNQPQHF. The CDR3 DNA follows: TGTGCCAGCAGCTTAAAAGGACACACTAATTATAGCAATCAGCCCCAGCATTTT.

The chain uses TRBV6-1 and TRBJ1-2; 9 positions match TRBD1. The V gene end was trimmed by 8 bases and the J gene end by 8 bases; junction bases not matched to a gene: 9. CDR3 length: 13 residues. The germline gives CDR1 MNHNS, CDR2 SASEGT. CDR3 nucleotides: TGTGCCAGCTTGACAGGGGGTGAGGGAGGCTACACCTTC. As protein: CASLTGGEGGYTF.

This clone came up once. This chain uses TRBV7-8 with TRBJ2-1; 11 positions agree with TRBD2. CDR3 length: 20 amino acids. Per germline, CDR1 SGHVS and CDR2 FQNEAQ. Unmatched junction bases numbered 22, after V lost 5 bases and J lost 7 bases. Written as DNA, the CDR3 is TGTGCCAGCAGCCCGCGAGCGGCCCCTCTAGCGGGGGGACCTGGGAATGAGCAGTTCTTC. This sequence encodes CASSPRAAPLAGGPGNEQFF.

The V call is TRBV27, the J call TRBJ2-5, with TRBD2 matching 15 bases. The CDR3 length is 17 residues. Germline CDR1 reads MNHEY; CDR2 reads SMNVEV (reference sequence). V shed 4 bases and J 1 base; nucleotides not matched to a gene: 4. CDR3 sequence reads: CASSSGLAGGTQETQYF. CDR3 in DNA: TGTGCCAGCAGTTCAGGACTAGCGGGGGGGACCCAAGAGACCCAGTACTTC.

The chain recombines TRBV5-6 with TRBJ1-5, with D maybe TRBD1 (5 bases). V lost 4 bases and J 4 bases, leaving 9 bases between the germline ends. There are 13 residues in the CDR3. Germline-derived CDR1 and CDR2 are SGHDT and YYEEEE. CDR3: CASSPGVNQPQHF. CDR3 DNA sequence: TGTGCCAGCAGCCCGGGGGTGAATCAGCCCCAGCATTTT.

This clone was observed a few times. The chain has TRBV6-1 and TRBJ2-7; D ambiguous. The CDR3 is 15 residues long. V was trimmed by 6 bases and J by 1 base, leaving 16 bases between them. The germline V gene encodes CDR1 MNHNS and CDR2 SASEGT. CDR3 in amino acids: CASSERGGASYEQYV. The CDR3 DNA is TGTGCCAGCAGCGAAAGAGGCGGCGCGTCCTACGAGCAGTACGTC.

This clone came up a few times. This sequence joins TRBV27 and TRBJ1-6, with 7 nucleotides matching TRBD1. Trimming removed 6 bases from V and 5 bases from J; junction bases left unmatched: 7. This CDR3 has 15 amino acids. Germline CDR1 and CDR2: MNHEY and SMNVEV (reference sequence). The CDR3 protein is CASSVTGQNNSPLHF. The DNA of the CDR3 is TGTGCCAGCAGCGTAACGGGACAGAATAATTCACCCCTCCACTTT.

The J gene is TRBJ1-4, the V gene TRBV6-5, with TRBD1 as a possible D gene (5 bases). Germline V gives CDR1 MNHEY, CDR2 SVGAGI. The CDR3 covers 13 residues. V lost 7 bases, J lost 0 bases, and 6 bases lay in between. The DNA of the CDR3 is TGTGCCAGCACGGGGGCAACTAATGAAAAACTGTTTTTT. This gives the protein CASTGATNEKLFF.

The chain links TRBV18 to TRBJ1-1; the D gene is possibly TRBD1 (5 bases). Looked up from germline, CDR1 is KGHSH and CDR2 is LQKENI. Trimming shortened V by 4 bases and J by 1 base, and 10 bases separated the two germline ends. The CDR3 extends over 14 amino acids. This CDR3 reads CASSLRQTNTEAFF. The CDR3 region has the DNA TGTGCCAGCTCACTCCGACAGACGAACACTGAAGCTTTCTTT.

This sequence joins TRBV7-9 and TRBJ1-1, with 8 bases lining up with TRBD1. V trimming: 6 bases; J trimming: 5 bases; junction bases outside the gene matches: 8. CDR1 and CDR2 from the germline V gene are SEHNR and FQNEAQ (reference sequence). The CDR3 extends over 14 amino acids. The CDR3 nucleotides are TGTGCCAGCAGGCCACAGGGGGTCATTACTGAAGCTTTCTTT. Encoded protein: CASRPQGVITEAFF.

The gene calls are TRBV11-2 and TRBJ1-1; no clear D. This CDR3 is 14 amino acids long. V lost 6 bases, J lost 1 base, and 12 bases lay in between. Germline lookup yields CDR1 SGHAT and CDR2 FQNNGV. The CDR3 sequence: CASRVPGGNTEAFF. For the CDR3, the DNA is TGTGCCAGCAGGGTCCCGGGTGGGAACACTGAAGCTTTCTTT. Using reference TRBV11-2 and TRBJ1-1 for the parts outside the CDR3, the full variable domain is EAGVAQSPRYKIIEKRQSVAFWCNPISGHATLYWYQQILGQGPKLLIQFQNNGVVDDSQLPKDRFSAERLKGVDSTLKIQPAKLEDSAVYLCASRVPGGNTEAFFGQGTRLTVV.

V is TRBV5-4 and J is TRBJ1-2, with TRBD1 matching over 8 bases. The V gene end was trimmed by 3 bases and the J gene end by 8 bases; junction bases not matched to a gene: 6. Per the germline V gene, CDR1 is SGHNT and CDR2 is YYREEE (reference sequence). The CDR3 is 13 amino acids. CDR3 loop: CASSWTGLEGYTF. CDR3 sequence (DNA): TGTGCCAGCAGCTGGACAGGGTTAGAGGGCTACACCTTC.

The chain is built from TRBV5-5 and TRBJ1-2; the match to TRBD1 covers 7 bases. The trim removed 3 bases at V and 3 bases at J, leaving 5 bases unmatched. This CDR3 is built from 14 residues. Germline V lookup: CDR1 SGHKS, CDR2 YYEKEE (reference sequence). The CDR3 coding sequence is TGTGCCAGCAGCTCGACAGGGCTCGACTATGGCTACACCTTC. It yields the protein CASSSTGLDYGYTF. Full variable domain (rest looked up from reference TRBV5-5 and TRBJ1-2): DAGVTQSPTHLIKTRGQQVTLRCSPISGHKSVSWYQQVLGQGPQFIFQYYEKEERGRGNFPDRFSARQFPNYSSELNVNALLLGDSALYLCASSSTGLDYGYTFGSGTRLTVV.

The V call is TRBV18, the J call TRBJ2-7; TRBD2 is a possible D gene (6 bases). This CDR3 contains 15 residues. V was shortened by 3 bases and J by 0 bases, with 12 bases between the two germline ends. CDR1 KGHSH and CDR2 LQKENI come from the germline V gene. CDR3 bases: TGTGCCAGCTCACCTTCGGAGGGGAGCTCCTACGAGCAGTACTTC. It is translated as CASSPSEGSSYEQYF.